The 25 T cell receptor beta chains below were found in one sample sequenced in a study of blood T cell repertoires in COVID-19. Profiled with immunoSEQ multiplex PCR; TCRdb holds only in-frame clones, not every one. This sample has 200,000 to 250,000 clones, with over 65% found just once. The sample taken for sequencing was PBMCs or T cells enriched from blood (not recorded which). The receptors stem from a woman in her sixties or seventies who had recovered from COVID-19.

This clone was observed a few times. The gene calls are TRBV12-3 or TRBV12-4 and TRBJ1-3; no clear D. This CDR3 region has 13 residues. V lost 5 bases and J 3 bases, leaving 8 bases between the germline ends. The CDR3 loop is CASSPADGNTIYF. The CDR3, as DNA: TGTGCCAGCAGTCCCGCGGATGGAAACACCATATATTTT.

CDR3 amino acids: CASSEAGRAYGYTF. The DNA of the CDR3 is TGTGCCAGCAGTGAAGCTGGCAGGGCTTATGGCTACACCTTC. The V gene is TRBV6-1, the J gene TRBJ1-2; perhaps TRBD1 as D (5 bases). Trimming took off 0 bases at V and 5 bases at J, with 10 bases between the two ends. Germline V gene sequence: CDR1 MNHNS, CDR2 SASEGT. This CDR3 spans 14 amino acids.

As DNA, the CDR3 is TGTGCCAGCAGTCAACCGGGGCGGGGAAACTATGGCTACACCTTC. Residues: CASSQPGRGNYGYTF. V gene TRBV14 combines with J gene TRBJ1-2; perhaps TRBD1 as D (5 bases). Germline V gene data show CDR1 as SGHDN and CDR2 as FVKESK. V was trimmed by 6 bases and J by 2 bases, leaving 16 bases between them. The CDR3 loop spans 15 amino acids.

This clone was seen only once. The chain links TRBV4-3 to TRBJ2-1; 9 bases agree with TRBD2. This CDR3 is built from 18 residues. Germline values: CDR1 LGHNA, CDR2 YSLEER. V dropped 0 bases and J dropped 2; count of bases not matched to a gene: 8. The DNA for the CDR3 is TGCGCCAGCAGCCAAGATAGAGGCGGGGGGGACCCCTACAATGAGCAGTTCTTC. The encoded protein is CASSQDRGGGDPYNEQFF.

The rearrangement joins TRBV2 to TRBJ2-1, with no clear D. Between the trimmed V and J ends, which lost 7 bases and 2 bases, there was a span of 6 bases. The CDR3 totals 12 residues. Germline lookup yields CDR1 SNHLY and CDR2 FYNNEI. The CDR3 DNA follows: TGTGCCAGCACCCTTGCCTACAATGAGCAGTTCTTC. Its protein product is CASTLAYNEQFF. The variable domain in full, completed from reference TRBV2 and TRBJ2-1, reads EPEVTQTPSHQVTQMGQEVILRCVPISNHLYFYWYRQILGQKVEFLVSFYNNEISEKSEIFDDQFSVERPDGSNFTLKIRSTKLEDSAMYFCASTLAYNEQFFGPGTRLTVL.

The sample holds a few counts of this clone. The genes are TRBV19 and TRBJ2-5; no clear D gene. The CDR3 has 13 residues. Trimming cost V 3 bases and J 1 base, with 6 bases left between them. The germline V gene encodes CDR1 LNHDA and CDR2 SQIVND (reference sequence). CDR3 residues: CASSMNFQETQYF. The CDR3 region has the DNA TGTGCCAGTAGTATGAACTTCCAAGAGACCCAGTACTTC.

This clone was picked up one time. The rearrangement joins TRBV19 to TRBJ2-7; TRBD1 matches 7 bases. V dropped 9 bases and J dropped 5; count of bases not matched to a gene: 13. Germline lookup yields CDR1 LNHDA and CDR2 SQIVND (reference sequence). This CDR3 contains 14 residues. Written as DNA, the CDR3 is TGTGCCAGCACTGATAGAGGGGGCTACGACGAGCAGTACTTC. Amino acid sequence: CASTDRGGYDEQYF.

Worth noting for this clone: One junction end disagrees with the germline gene, perhaps due to a read error. The rearrangement joins TRBV7-2 to TRBJ2-3; TRBD2 might be the D (6 bases). Germline values: CDR1 SGHTA, CDR2 FQGNSA. The CDR3 totals 13 residues. The CDR3, as DNA: TGTGCCAGCAGCTTAACTAGCATAGATACGCAGTATTTT. Amino acid sequence: CASSLTSIDTQYF.

The V and J genes are TRBV6-2 or TRBV6-3 and TRBJ2-1; the D gene is possibly TRBD2 (7 bases). The CDR3 runs to 13 residues. CDR1 is MNHEY, CDR2 SVGEGT, per germline. V shed 2 bases and J shed 14 bases, with 16 bases lying between them. The CDR3 is CASSYGRGGGEFF. The CDR3 nucleotides are TGTGCCAGCAGTTACGGCCGAGGGGGAGGGGAGTTCTTC.

The V call is TRBV11-2, the J call TRBJ1-3; tentative D call: TRBD1 (5 bases). V lost 5 bases, J lost 0 bases, and 11 bases lay in between. The CDR3 covers 15 residues. Germline loops: CDR1 SGHAT, CDR2 FQNNGV. CDR3 protein: CASSLQVGSGNTIYF. CDR3 bases: TGTGCCAGCAGCCTACAGGTGGGCTCTGGAAACACCATATATTTT.

The CDR3 spells CASKRGLYNSPLHF. CDR3 in DNA: TGTGCCAGTAAAAGGGGCCTCTATAATTCACCCCTCCACTTT. The chain uses TRBV19 and TRBJ1-6, with a tentative D call TRBD1 (5 bases). Per the germline V gene, CDR1 is LNHDA and CDR2 is SQIVND (reference sequence). V was pared by 7 bases and J by 3 bases, with 10 bases between. The CDR3 contains 14 residues.

The rearrangement joins TRBV11-3 to TRBJ2-1; the D gene is possibly TRBD2 (5 bases). V shed 1 base and J shed 0 bases, with 7 bases lying between them. This CDR3 region has 15 residues. The germline CDR1 and CDR2 sequences are SGHNT and YENEEA. CDR3 sequence reads: CASSLAGSSYNEQFF. In nucleotides, the CDR3 is TGTGCCAGCAGCTTAGCGGGAAGCTCCTACAATGAGCAGTTCTTC.

This clone occurred many times. The J gene is TRBJ1-1, the V gene TRBV5-1, with TRBD1 matching over 8 bases. The germline CDR1 and CDR2 sequences are SGHRS and YFSETQ. The J segment lost 1 base and the V segment lost 2 bases, leaving 4 bases of the junction unmatched. CDR3 length: 15 amino acids. The CDR3 reads CASSFLGQANTEAFF. The CDR3 DNA is TGCGCCAGCAGCTTTTTGGGACAGGCGAACACTGAAGCTTTCTTT.

This clone was found a few times. The chain links TRBV3-1 (or the pseudogene TRBV3-2) to TRBJ1-1; TRBD1 is a possible D gene (5 bases). V was shortened by 1 base and J by 1 base, with 10 bases between the two germline ends. Germline V lookup: CDR1 LGHDT, CDR2 YNNKEL (reference sequence). The CDR3 runs to 15 residues. The CDR3 spells CASSQGLQGNTEAFF. In DNA, the CDR3 is TGTGCCAGCAGCCAAGGGCTTCAGGGGAACACTGAAGCTTTCTTT.

The V and J genes are TRBV4-3 and TRBJ1-1; D might be TRBD1 (6 bases). With 2 bases removed from V and 4 bases from J, the gap between germline ends came to 14 bases. Germline V gives CDR1 LGHNA, CDR2 YSLEER. The CDR3 length is 15 residues. The CDR3 spells CASSQRPRGPTEAFF. The CDR3 DNA follows: TGCGCCAGCAGCCAACGACCCAGGGGTCCCACTGAAGCTTTCTTT.

This chain connects TRBV19 to TRBJ1-5; 7 positions match TRBD1. This CDR3 has 15 residues. The V and J ends lost 5 bases and 5 bases, in that order; junction bases with no gene match: 9. CDR1 and CDR2 from the germline V gene are LNHDA and SQIVND (reference sequence). Here the CDR3 DNA reads TGTGCCAGTAGTTCCGACGGACAGGCCGATCAGCCCCAGCATTTT. The encoded protein is CASSSDGQADQPQHF.

CDR3 sequence (DNA): TGTGCCAGCCCCGGCTGGATGCGAGACAGGTACTATGGCTACACCTTC. It specifies CASPGWMRDRYYGYTF. The chain recombines TRBV25-1 with TRBJ1-2; perhaps TRBD1 as D (6 bases). The CDR3 runs 16 residues. CDR1 and CDR2 (germline): MGHDK, SYGVNS. The V and J ends lost 8 bases and 3 bases respectively, with 22 bases between them.

The rearrangement joins TRBV27 to TRBJ2-2, with 9 bases fitting TRBD1. This CDR3 contains 16 residues. Germline V CDR1 and CDR2: MNHEY, SMNVEV (reference sequence). V was pared by 0 bases and J by 7 bases, with 6 bases of the junction left unmatched. CDR3 amino acids: CASSLSTGGGSGELFF. Here the CDR3 DNA reads TGTGCCAGCAGTTTATCAACAGGGGGCGGGAGCGGGGAGCTGTTTTTT.

The chain is built from TRBV2 and TRBJ1-1, with D tentatively TRBD1 (6 bases). The ends were cut back, 1 base at V and 5 bases at J, with 8 bases in the middle. The V gene's germline CDR1 is SNHLY and CDR2 FYNNEI. CDR3 length: 13 amino acids. Here the CDR3 reads CASSEVRGTEAFF. CDR3 nucleotide sequence: TGTGCCAGCAGTGAAGTCAGGGGAACTGAAGCTTTCTTT.

The V gene is TRBV7-8, the J gene TRBJ2-7; D is undetermined. CDR1 is SGHVS and CDR2 is FQNEAQ in the germline V gene. The CDR3 has 16 residues. V lost 1 base and J lost 3, with 16 bases in between. The CDR3 bases are TGTGCCAGCAGCTTAGGGAGTGCCCAAGTGCTCTACGAGCAGTACTTC. Protein product: CASSLGSAQVLYEQYF.

The chain uses TRBV7-5 and TRBJ2-5; no DNA check was done on the table's D call, TRBD2. TRBV7-5 constitutes a pseudogene. The CDR3 has 17 residues. CDR3 DNA sequence: TGTGTCAGAAGCTTAGTCTCTAGTATCCCCAATCAAGAGACCCAGTACTTC. It yields the protein CVRSLVSSIPNQETQYF.

This sequence joins TRBV5-1 and TRBJ1-4, with D uncertain. This CDR3 spans 14 amino acids. Germline V gene lookup returns CDR1 SGHRS and CDR2 YFSETQ. V was pared by 2 bases and J by 0 bases, with 5 bases between. CDR3 sequence: CASSFGATNEKLFF. CDR3 bases: TGCGCCAGCAGCTTTGGAGCAACTAATGAAAAACTGTTTTTT.

The chain joins TRBV19 to TRBJ2-2; possibly TRBD1 for D (6 bases). V was cut by 7 bases and J by 4 bases, with 16 bases left in between. Germline V gene lookup returns CDR1 LNHDA and CDR2 SQIVND (reference sequence). This CDR3 region has 15 residues. The CDR3 nucleotides read TGTGCCAGTACCATTACAGGGAGAAGCACCGGGGAGCTGTTTTTT. Protein: CASTITGRSTGELFF.

The CDR3 is CASSLALPTYEQYF. The CDR3 DNA is TGTGCCAGCAGCTTAGCACTTCCGACCTACGAGCAGTACTTC. The V call is TRBV7-9, the J call TRBJ2-7, with no clear D. CDR3 length: 14 residues. V was cut by 0 bases and J by 2 bases, with 8 bases left in between. CDR1 and CDR2 from the germline V gene are SEHNR and FQNEAQ (reference sequence).

In nucleotides, the CDR3 is TGTGCCAGCAGCTCCGGGACACGGGACACTGAAGCTTTCTTT. Protein: CASSSGTRDTEAFF. The rearrangement uses TRBV7-9 and TRBJ1-1; tentative D call: TRBD1 (6 bases). This CDR3 region has 14 residues. CDR1 SEHNR and CDR2 FQNEAQ come from the germline V gene (reference sequence). V lost 4 bases to trimming and J lost 3 bases, with 12 bases between them.